This TCR beta chain was obtained from a study of siplizumab effects on memory and regulatory T cells. This CDR3 comprises 17 residues. V dropped 3 bases and J dropped 5 bases, with 20 bases sitting between them. The V gene's germline CDR1 is MGHRA and CDR2 YSYEKL. Sequencing used immunoSEQ multiplex PCR; TCRdb keeps in-frame clones, though not all of them. The table shows about 60,000 clones, with less than 90% occurring only once. The sequenced material came from memory CD4+ T cells sorted from blood. The sequence came from a human donor in good health. The chain has TRBV4-1 and TRBJ2-1; maybe TRBD1 (6 bases). The CDR3 DNA follows: TGCGCCAGCAGCCACGTTAGAGGACAGTTTGGCCACAATGAGCAGTTCTTC. Amino acids: CASSHVRGQFGHNEQFF.